The rows below give T cell receptor beta chains drawn from one sample of a study of T cells in Graves' hyperthyroidism and ophthalmopathy. TCRdb passed the multiplex PCR reads through MiXCR, listing each CDR3 protein once. The sample records around 540,000 distinct CDR3 sequences, about half being singletons. Sequenced: peripheral blood or thyroid tissue (not recorded which). The receptors derive from a young woman with Graves' hyperthyroidism. CDR3s include the opening cysteine and the closing phenylalanine or tryptophan.

v_call cdr3_aa
TRBV11-2 CASSPMGLAGGYEQYF
TRBV11-2 CASSGRVGEKLFF
TRBV7-9 CASSPPTDGTGELFF
TRBV7-9 CASSSDRGVSEAFF
TRBV7-2 CASSLYGRAGNTIYF
TRBV2 CASQYLRDGEKLFF
TRBV12-3/TRBV12-4 CDSSTTGKGQPQHF
TRBV14 CASSQDQNTGELFF
TRBV12-3/TRBV12-4 CASGGTVSGANVLTF
TRBV29-1 CSGGLAGYEQYF
TRBV15 CATSTTDTSYEQYF
TRBV20-1 CSANPGQGFTEAFF
TRBV7-2 CASTLDRTEAFF
TRBV7-9 CASSLTSRTYEQYF
TRBV7-2 CASSHDGYGYTF
TRBV10-3 CAISDRKMNTEAFF
TRBV19 CASTNEGTPYEQYF
TRBV24-1 CASSDTQGNEQYF
TRBV5-1 CASSLERTSSSGNTIYF
TRBV29-1 CSGGQMNTEAFF
TRBV15 CATSRGGNTEAFF
TRBV20-1 CSARNQGGPGELFF
TRBV29-1 CSVQTRGFGQPQHF
TRBV20-1 CSARQGWNTEAFF
TRBV2 CASSREYSNQPQHF
TRBV7-8 CASSPPWGPYGYTF
TRBV19 CASRTPGDGPSSGANVLTF
TRBV9 CASSVGQTYEQYF
TRBV11-1 CASSGLGSRLREQYF
TRBV7-2 CASRNWANTGELFF
TRBV2 CASSLSVGQAYEQYF
TRBV15 CATSRGGTQYF
TRBV2 CASRRNRQGNSNQPQHF
TRBV12-3/TRBV12-4 CASSLIRHGDEAFF
TRBV5-4 CASSGGPGANVLTF
TRBV29-1 CSVAAGSRNTGELFF
TRBV7-2 CASSLEYSLHYGYTF
TRBV2 CANRLVPSNSPLHF
TRBV4-1 CASSPGVAANIQYF
TRBV25-1 CASSERVANVLTF
TRBV20-1 CSAGRGRNTEAFF
TRBV6-1 CAISEAVGWPQHF
TRBV2 CASSDGGSNQPQYF
TRBV6-1 CASSPLHEKLFF
TRBV6-5 CASSNGQTSAPQHF
TRBV2 CASTAAVMNTEAFF
TRBV14 CASSPGYGNQPQHF
TRBV7-2 CASSYRAGVNEQYF
TRBV19 CASSIRRLADSPLHF
TRBV12-3/TRBV12-4 CASRGWSRANTEAFF
TRBV14 CASSLRDRGPNEQYF
TRBV29-1 CSVERGLSYGYTF
TRBV12-3/TRBV12-4 CASRPGRFYGYTF
TRBV2 CASIVGQYEKLFF
TRBV25-1 CASSRQGRDEQYF
TRBV7-8 CASRWGQGGNEQYF